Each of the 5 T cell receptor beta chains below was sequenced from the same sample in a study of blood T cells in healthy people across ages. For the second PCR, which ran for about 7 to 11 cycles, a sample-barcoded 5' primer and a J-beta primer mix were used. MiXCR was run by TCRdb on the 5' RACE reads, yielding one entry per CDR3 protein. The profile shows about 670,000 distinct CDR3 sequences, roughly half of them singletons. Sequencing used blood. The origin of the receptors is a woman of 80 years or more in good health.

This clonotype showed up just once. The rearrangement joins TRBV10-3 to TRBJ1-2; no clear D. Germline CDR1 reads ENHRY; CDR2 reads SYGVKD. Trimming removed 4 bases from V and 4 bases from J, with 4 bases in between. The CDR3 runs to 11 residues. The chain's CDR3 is CAISGGYGYTF. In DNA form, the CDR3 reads TGTGCCATCAGTGGGGGCTATGGCTACACCTTC.

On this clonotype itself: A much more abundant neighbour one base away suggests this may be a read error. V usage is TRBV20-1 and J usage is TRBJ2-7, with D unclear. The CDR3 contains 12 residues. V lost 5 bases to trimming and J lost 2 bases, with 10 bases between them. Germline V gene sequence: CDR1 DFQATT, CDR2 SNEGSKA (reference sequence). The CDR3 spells CSAPGRAYEQYF. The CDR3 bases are TGCAGTGCTCCCGGAAGAGCCTACGAGCAGTACTTC.

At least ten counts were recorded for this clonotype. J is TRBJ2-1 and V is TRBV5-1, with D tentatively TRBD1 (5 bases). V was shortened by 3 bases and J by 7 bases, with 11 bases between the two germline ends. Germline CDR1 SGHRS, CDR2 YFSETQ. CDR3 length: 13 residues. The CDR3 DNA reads TGCGCCAGCAGCTCCCGACAGAATAATGAGCAGTTCTTC. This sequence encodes CASSSRQNNEQFF.

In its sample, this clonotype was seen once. The CDR3 reads CSARVTNTGDHSPLHF. The CDR3 nucleotides are TGCAGTGCTAGAGTAACGAACACAGGGGACCATTCACCCCTCCACTTT. V gene TRBV20-1 combines with J gene TRBJ1-6, with 7 bases that match TRBD1. This CDR3 contains 16 residues. V lost 1 base to trimming and J lost 8 bases; unmatched junction nucleotides: 11. Germline CDR1 DFQATT, CDR2 SNEGSKA (reference sequence).

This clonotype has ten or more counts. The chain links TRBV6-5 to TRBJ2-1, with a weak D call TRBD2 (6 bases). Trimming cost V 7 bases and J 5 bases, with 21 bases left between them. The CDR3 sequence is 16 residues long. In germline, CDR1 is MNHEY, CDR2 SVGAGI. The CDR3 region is CASTMGGWALDNEQFF. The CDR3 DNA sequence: TGTGCCAGCACTATGGGGGGTTGGGCACTGGACAATGAGCAGTTCTTC.